Presented here are 22 T cell receptor beta chains from one specimen sequenced in a study of T-cell reconstitution after alpha-beta-depleted transplantation in children (dated by TCRdb to about 2016). Library preparation used PCR. Sequencing was carried out with an Illumina HiSeq 2500. TCR libraries were prepared with molecular barcoding, using unique molecular identifiers to normalize TCRbeta repertoire quantification. Clones were called with MiXCR by TCRdb after fastp trimmed the public reads at Q25, and only in-frame beta chains were retained. Entries are consolidated by CDR3 protein sequence, retaining the most common genes and DNA. Across this sample there are around 410,000 distinct CDR3 sequences, with under 13% seen only once. The ten largest account for roughly 5% of the sample. Sequences were derived from PBMCs from the stem cell graft donor, sampled from the stem cell graft. These receptors all come from a human donor who donated a stem cell graft to a child with acute myeloid leukemia.

There are a few counts of this clonotype. The chain employs TRBV7-8 and TRBJ2-3; 8 bases are shared with TRBD2. CDR1 is SGHVS and CDR2 is FQNEAQ in the germline V gene. Trimming took 5 bases from V and 1 from J; bases not matched to a gene: 11. The CDR3 covers 17 residues. The CDR3 loop is CASSPLTSVMGTDTQYF. The CDR3 DNA reads TGTGCCAGCAGCCCATTGACTAGCGTTATGGGCACAGATACGCAGTATTTT.

This clonotype has more than one count but fewer than ten. The chain couples TRBV20-1 to TRBJ2-1, with D possibly called TRBD1 or TRBD2 (5 bases each). The CDR3 runs 14 residues. V shed 5 bases and J shed 7 bases, with 18 bases lying between them. The germline gives CDR1 DFQATT, CDR2 SNEGSKA (reference sequence). CDR3 loop: CSAQSSGGRNEQFF. The CDR3 DNA reads as TGCAGTGCTCAGAGTAGTGGGGGACGGAATGAGCAGTTCTTC.

This clonotype occurred a few times. The chain recombines TRBV15 with TRBJ2-3; no firm D call. The germline V gene encodes CDR1 LNHNV and CDR2 YYDKDF (reference sequence). Trimming shortened V by 0 bases and J by 5 bases, and 9 bases separated the two germline ends. The CDR3 length is 14 residues. The CDR3 bases are TGTGCCACCAGCAGAGATCTGGCGAGAGATACGCAGTATTTT. Translation gives CATSRDLARDTQYF. The complete variable domain, with remaining parts taken from reference TRBV15 and TRBJ2-3, reads DAMVIQNPRYQVTQFGKPVTLSCSQTLNHNVMYWYQQKSSQAPKLLFHYYDKDFNNEADTPDNFQSRRPNTSFCFLDIRSPGLGDTAMYLCATSRDLARDTQYFGPGTRLTVL.

In the case of this clonotype: One end of the junction varies from germline; a read error may be responsible. The chain recombines TRBV7-3 with TRBJ2-1; TRBD1 matches at 9 bases. The germline gives CDR1 SGHTA, CDR2 FQGTGA. The CDR3 is 15 residues long. The CDR3 is CASSLTFGTGNEQFF. The CDR3 DNA reads TGTGCCAGCAGCCTAACCTTCGGGACAGGGAATGAGCAGTTCTTC.

This clonotype was picked up a small number of times. The chain links TRBV9 to TRBJ2-1, with 9 bases that match TRBD2. Germline CDR1 and CDR2: SGDLS and YYNGEE. The trim removed 0 bases at V and 0 bases at J, leaving 13 bases unmatched. The CDR3 has 20 residues. In nucleotides, the CDR3 is TGTGCCAGCAGCGTAGCGGGTAGCGGGAGCGTCACCAGCTCCTACAATGAGCAGTTCTTC. It translates to CASSVAGSGSVTSSYNEQFF.

The rearrangement uses TRBV9 and TRBJ2-5; 9 bases line up with TRBD2. The CDR3 is made up of 18 amino acids. The V and J ends lost 4 bases and 1 base, in that order; junction bases with no gene match: 14. Looked up from germline, CDR1 is SGDLS and CDR2 is YYNGEE. The DNA for the CDR3 is TGTGCCAGCAGCCCCCGGGGACTAGCCCTAGGCCCCCAAGAGACCCAGTACTTC. It is translated as CASSPRGLALGPQETQYF.

This clonotype was seen repeatedly, ten times or more. The chain joins TRBV29-1 to TRBJ1-2; TRBD1 is a possible D gene (5 bases). V was cut by 6 bases and J by 1 base, with 12 bases left in between. The CDR3 runs to 13 residues. Germline CDR1 is SQVTM and CDR2 is ANQGSEA. CDR3 in DNA: TGCAGCGTAATACAGGACCTTAACTATGGCTACACCTTC. The encoded protein is CSVIQDLNYGYTF. Full variable domain (remainder filled in from reference TRBV29-1 and TRBJ1-2): SAVISQKPSRDICQRGTSLTIQCQVDSQVTMMFWYRQQPGQSLTLIATANQGSEATYESGFVIDKFPISRPNLTFSTLTVSNMSPEDSSIYLCSVIQDLNYGYTFGSGTRLTVV.

The sample holds a few counts of this clonotype. J is TRBJ1-4 and V is TRBV4-3; D gene unclear. The CDR3 is 13 amino acids. Germline CDR1 is LGHNA and CDR2 is YSLEER. Trimming took off 0 bases at V and 7 bases at J, with 6 bases between the two ends. The CDR3 reads CASSQDPGEKLFF. The CDR3 DNA reads TGCGCCAGCAGCCAAGATCCGGGTGAAAAACTGTTTTTT.

The J gene is TRBJ1-2, the V gene TRBV5-1; a possible D gene is TRBD1 (5 bases). Germline CDR1 SGHRS, CDR2 YFSETQ. Trimming took off 0 bases at V and 3 bases at J, with 15 bases between the two ends. This CDR3 spans 16 amino acids. DNA for the CDR3: TGCGCCAGCAGCTTGGGGTCGGCAAGGGACCACTATGGCTACACCTTC. This encodes CASSLGSARDHYGYTF. Full variable domain (outside the CDR3, taken from reference TRBV5-1 and TRBJ1-2): KAGVTQTPRYLIKTRGQQVTLSCSPISGHRSVSWYQQTPGQGLQFLFEYFSETQRNKGNFPGRFSGRQFSNSRSEMNVSTLELGDSALYLCASSLGSARDHYGYTFGSGTRLTVV.

V usage is TRBV11-2 and J usage is TRBJ1-5, with D possibly matching TRBD1 (6 bases). The CDR3 is made up of 16 amino acids. Looked up from germline, CDR1 is SGHAT and CDR2 is FQNNGV. The V and J ends lost 0 bases and 4 bases respectively, with 13 bases between them. The DNA for the CDR3 is TGTGCCAGCAGCTTAGAAGGGGGTCAGTGGAATCAGCCCCAGCATTTT. Its protein is CASSLEGGQWNQPQHF.

The chain recombines TRBV20-1 with TRBJ2-7; D might be TRBD1 or TRBD2, each matching 5 bases. This CDR3 has 14 amino acids. V was clipped by 0 bases and J by 3 bases, with 12 bases between them. The germline CDR1 and CDR2 sequences are DFQATT and SNEGSKA (reference sequence). CDR3 loop: CSARDLGENYEQYF. As DNA, the CDR3 is TGCAGTGCTAGAGATCTGGGGGAGAACTACGAGCAGTACTTC.

CDR3: CASSEALGQPIRV. The CDR3 nucleotides read TGTGCCAGCAGTGAAGCGTTGGGACAGCCGATTCGCGTC. V usage is TRBV2 and J usage is TRBJ2-7; 7 nucleotides match TRBD1. There are 13 residues in the CDR3. The V gene's germline CDR1 is SNHLY and CDR2 FYNNEI.

This clonotype was counted a few times. The chain carries TRBV7-2 and TRBJ2-3; D remains ambiguous. The V and J ends lost 4 bases and 1 base respectively, with 15 bases between them. This CDR3 is built from 16 residues. Per the germline V gene, CDR1 is SGHTA and CDR2 is FQGNSA. The CDR3 bases are TGTGCCAGCAGCTCCACTACCACCGGAGGCACAGATACGCAGTATTTT. The encoded protein is CASSSTTTGGTDTQYF.

This clonotype came up many times. The V call is TRBV20-1, the J call TRBJ1-1, with D possibly TRBD1 on 5 matching bases. Between the trimmed V and J ends, which lost 0 bases and 6 bases, there was a span of 11 bases. Germline assignment: CDR1 DFQATT and CDR2 SNEGSKA (reference sequence). The length of the CDR3 is 13 residues. The chain's CDR3 is CSAREAGVPEAFF. The CDR3 coding sequence is TGCAGTGCTAGAGAGGCGGGGGTCCCTGAAGCTTTCTTT.

The rearrangement uses TRBV6-5 and TRBJ2-6; either TRBD1 or TRBD2 may fit D (5 bases each). Looked up from germline, CDR1 is MNHEY and CDR2 is SVGAGI. Trimming stripped 7 bases from V and 0 bases from J, with 19 bases between. This CDR3 contains 18 residues. The CDR3 is CASIPKGTGSSGANVLTF. CDR3 DNA sequence: TGTGCCAGCATTCCCAAAGGGACGGGAAGCTCTGGGGCCAACGTCCTGACTTTC.

This chain uses TRBV5-1 with TRBJ2-7; tentative D call: TRBD1 (5 bases). The germline V gene encodes CDR1 SGHRS and CDR2 YFSETQ. This CDR3 comprises 14 residues. V dropped 0 bases and J dropped 3 bases, with 10 bases sitting between them. The CDR3 DNA reads TGCGCCAGCAGCTTGGCTGGGGCCAACTACGAGCAGTACGTC. Translation: CASSLAGANYEQYV.

The V call is TRBV12-3 or TRBV12-4, the J call TRBJ2-4, with D perhaps matching TRBD2 (5 bases). Trimming left V 6 bases short and J 8 bases short, with 14 bases between. This CDR3 contains 13 residues. CDR3 DNA: TGTGCCAGCAGCTCCCAGGAGGCAGACATTCAGTACTTC. This sequence encodes CASSSQEADIQYF.

The V gene is TRBV20-1, the J gene TRBJ1-1; no reliable D call. Trimming took off 0 bases at V and 4 bases at J, with 15 bases between the two ends. This CDR3 spans 15 amino acids. CDR1 DFQATT and CDR2 SNEGSKA come from the germline V gene (reference sequence). Here the CDR3 reads CSARENTYLGTEAFF. In DNA form, the CDR3 reads TGCAGTGCTAGAGAGAACACCTACTTGGGCACTGAAGCTTTCTTT.

This sequence joins TRBV5-6 and TRBJ2-5; 7 positions match TRBD2. The CDR3 loop spans 13 amino acids. Germline lookup yields CDR1 SGHDT and CDR2 YYEEEE. Losses at the gene ends were 5 bases for V and 4 bases for J; bases not matched to a gene: 5. The CDR3 reads CASSGAGAETQYF. CDR3 in DNA: TGTGCCAGCAGTGGGGCGGGAGCAGAGACCCAGTACTTC.

This clonotype showed up many times. J is TRBJ2-7 and V is TRBV29-1; 7 positions agree with TRBD2. The junction had 8 bases not matched to a gene; V was cut back by 6 bases and J by 3 bases. The germline V gene encodes CDR1 SQVTM and CDR2 ANQGSEA. CDR3 size: 13 residues. In DNA form, the CDR3 reads TGCAGCGTCGAACGACTAGCCGACTACGAGCAGTACTTC. Amino acids: CSVERLADYEQYF.

This sequence joins TRBV20-1 and TRBJ1-1; tentative D call: TRBD1 (6 bases). Germline V lookup: CDR1 DFQATT, CDR2 SNEGSKA (reference sequence). V shed 0 bases and J shed 0 bases, with 11 bases lying between them. The CDR3 is 15 amino acids. CDR3 sequence reads: CSARDPGQMNTEAFF. The DNA for the CDR3 is TGCAGTGCTAGAGATCCGGGACAAATGAACACTGAAGCTTTCTTT.

The gene calls are TRBV29-1 and TRBJ2-1; 7 bases map to TRBD1. Trimming removed 8 bases from V and 5 bases from J; junction bases left unmatched: 15. The length of the CDR3 is 15 residues. Germline CDR1 and CDR2: SQVTM and ANQGSEA. The CDR3 nucleotides read TGCAGCTTTTCACCTCTCAGGGACAGAAACAATGAGCAGTTCTTC. It encodes CSFSPLRDRNNEQFF.